Listed below are T cell receptor beta chains from one sample, sequenced in a study of OX40 agonist ivuxolimab in advanced cancers. Data came from immunoSEQ multiplex PCR; TCRdb stores just in-frame clones and leaves some out. Of 30,000 to 40,000 clones listed, roughly 90% were seen once; the top ten hold 9.1%. The sample here was CD4+ or CD8+ T cells sorted from blood, taken in a trial of the OX40 agonist ivuxolimab. These receptors came from an adult with an advanced solid tumor such as melanoma, head and neck, liver or kidney cancer. The CDR3 runs from the conserved cysteine through the conserved F or W. The order of the fields is clone size, CDR3 length, V gene, J gene, CDR3 protein. Expanded clones get a size class; other rows say once, few or many, or leave the size out.

>NA|13|TRBV19|TRBJ1-1
CASMWGTNTEAFF
>NA|17|TRBV4-2|TRBJ2-5
CASSQDTRVGYQETQYF
>NA|15|TRBV18|TRBJ2-3
CASSPLRGQGDTQYF
>NA|12|TRBV7-9|TRBJ2-5
CALGGQKETQYF
>NA|15|TRBV6-1|TRBJ2-3
CASSTGTSGTDTQYF
>NA|13|TRBV10-1|TRBJ1-1
CASREHVNTEAFF
>NA|14|TRBV11-1|TRBJ2-7
CASSLDWREYEQYF
>NA|17|TRBV25-1|TRBJ1-4
CASRPGTGAGSYEKLFF
>NA|13|TRBV29-1|TRBJ2-2
CSVDTGYTGELFF
>NA|16|TRBV15|TRBJ1-2
CATSRDLIGSNYGYTF
>once|16|TRBV19|TRBJ2-7
CASSIEFSGVGYEQYF
>NA|12|TRBV28|TRBJ2-1
CASSLNGDEQFF
>once|15|TRBV18|TRBJ1-1
CASSPPSTGDTEAFF
>NA|14|TRBV28|TRBJ2-1
CASSLGGSYNEQFF
>NA|13|TRBV18|TRBJ2-7
CASSPTRGDEQYF
>NA|14|TRBV7-8|TRBJ1-1
CASSLVTGGTEAFF
>NA|14|TRBV7-9|TRBJ2-7
CASSPGTTSYEQYF
>NA|15|TRBV5-6|TRBJ2-5
CASSLVGQNQETQYF
>NA|15|TRBV4-1|TRBJ1-4
CASSPSGTGHEKLFF
>NA|16|TRBV7-9|TRBJ1-6
CASSPGQVVGDSPLHF
>NA|14|TRBV9|TRBJ2-3
CASSVREDTDTQYF
>NA|15|TRBV28|TRBJ2-1
CASSFRAGGRNEQFF
>NA|13|TRBV18|TRBJ2-3
CASSPASTDTQYF
>NA|19|TRBV19|TRBJ1-2
CASSSWDRGRRGQNYGYTF
>NA|16|TRBV6-5|TRBJ2-7
CASSYSSAGGRHEQYF
>NA|12|TRBV2|TRBJ2-7
CASKDRVYEQYF
>NA|14|TRBV7-9|TRBJ2-3
CASSYLAGTDTQYF
>NA|14|TRBV15|TRBJ1-2
CATSRDMAGGGYTF
>once|14|TRBV9|TRBJ2-5
CASSVAGFQETQYF
>NA|14|TRBV11-3|TRBJ2-5
CASSLAQGAETQYF
>NA|13|TRBV6-5|TRBJ1-2
CASRPGPNYGYTF
>NA|15|TRBV30|TRBJ1-5
CAWSEGGQGNQPQHF
>few|19|TRBV7-9|TRBJ1-4
CASSLRDRGLRGTNEKLFF
>NA|15|TRBV30|TRBJ2-1
CAWSVQGAAYNEQFF
>NA|15|TRBV7-3|TRBJ2-5
CASSSSADRAETQYF
>NA|15|TRBV5-5|TRBJ2-1
CASSFGTGGLVEQFF
>NA|14|TRBV30|TRBJ1-2
CAWRIKGADYGYTF
>NA|11|TRBV4-3|TRBJ2-2
CASSQAGELFF
>once|13|TRBV28|TRBJ2-1
CASSGRIGNEQFF